The sample holds many counts of the clone carrying this T cell receptor beta chain. Antigen: not known. TCRdb itself ran the 5' RACE reads through MiXCR, one entry per CDR3 protein. The sample contains some 670,000 distinct CDR3 sequences, roughly an eighth of which appear only once. This specimen belongs to a study of T cells after yellow fever vaccination. Study-level points and caveats: Post-booster repertoires again held most primary-vaccination clones (approximately 96% CD4, around 90% CD8).

The CDR3 spans 13 residues. Germline V gene lookup returns CDR1 SEHNR and CDR2 FQNEAQ (reference sequence). Trimming pared 5 bases from V and 1 base from J, leaving 8 bases between. The sample consisted of PBMCs, taken on the day of the yellow fever booster vaccination. The clonotype was recovered from a man aged 25 to 45 who received the YFV17D yellow fever vaccine. This rearrangement joins TRBV7-9 to TRBJ2-5; D gene unclear. The CDR3 here is CASSGRTQETQYF. The CDR3, as DNA: TGTGCCAGCAGCGGCCGGACCCAAGAGACCCAGTACTTC.